This TCR beta chain was profiled in a study of shared clonotypes between healthy human individuals. CDR1 and CDR2 from the germline V gene are SGHVS and FQNEAQ. CDR3 size: 15 residues. Trimming took off 1 base at V and 5 bases at J, with 15 bases between the two ends. As for this clone: Its cognate antigen is unknown.

Overall study results and limits: Memory subsets generally showed smaller estimated richness than naive subsets did. Clonotypes that were shared across four donors made up about 4.5% of naive CD4 clonotypes.

Naive CD8 cells comprised CD45RO-negative, CCR7-positively selected cells, excluding terminally differentiated effector memory CD45RA+ cells. As processed by the authors: ImmunoSEQ only sent back junction sequences with no quality scores, so filtering was done differently. TCRdb's table, derived via immunoSEQ multiplex PCR, lists solely in-frame clones and lacks some. The D gene and trimming were derived from the DNA, and the V and J assignments and clone size from that table. The sample consists of more than 2 million clones, around 93% of them appearing once. This receptor was taken from a man between 18 and 35 years old in good health. Some clones in this sample may be carry-over from other donors' samples. The rearrangement links TRBV7-8 to TRBJ2-7, with a possible D match to TRBD2 (5 bases). Sequencing was done on a sample of naive CD8+ T cells from PBMCs. Written as DNA, the CDR3 is TGTGCCAGCAGCTTAGTTCCCGAGGGAACAAACGAGCAGTACTTC. It translates to CASSLVPEGTNEQYF.